These 15 T cell receptor beta chains were sequenced from one sample in a study of CD8 T cells in ankylosing spondylitis. TCRdb reprocessed the 5' RACE reads with MiXCR, giving one entry per CDR3 protein. The table records approximately 140,000 distinct CDR3 sequences, roughly 44% of them present only once. The sequenced sample consisted of synovial fluid, either unsorted or a sorted T cell fraction (not recorded which). The receptor set was obtained from a male donor with ankylosing spondylitis.

This clonotype was picked up a small number of times. The V call is TRBV7-6, the J call TRBJ2-7; D uncertain. Trimming cost V 2 bases and J 2 bases, with 16 bases left between them. Looked up from germline, CDR1 is SGHVS and CDR2 is FNYEAQ. CDR3 length: 16 amino acids. The CDR3 nucleotides read TGTGCCAGCAGCTTATATGTGGGCATTACCCCCTACGAGCAGTACTTC. Its translation is CASSLYVGITPYEQYF.

This clonotype was seen a handful of times. The V and J genes are TRBV28 and TRBJ1-1; possibly TRBD1 for D (5 bases). This CDR3 contains 14 residues. CDR1 is MDHEN and CDR2 is SYDVKM in the germline V gene. V was trimmed by 5 bases and J by 1 base, leaving 11 bases between them. The chain's CDR3 is CASSPDRPNTEAFF. CDR3 in DNA: TGTGCCAGCAGTCCCGACAGACCGAACACTGAAGCTTTCTTT.

This clonotype was seen only a few times. The genes are TRBV7-3 and TRBJ1-6; D ambiguous. The CDR3 is made up of 15 amino acids. Trimming left V 1 base short and J 7 bases short, with 11 bases between. Germline CDR1 SGHTA, CDR2 FQGTGA. CDR3 protein: CASSLSSGGNSPLHF. The DNA of the CDR3 is TGTGCCAGCAGCTTAAGTTCTGGCGGCAATTCACCCCTCCACTTT.

The J gene is TRBJ1-1, the V gene TRBV7-6; D gene uncertain. Deletions cut 1 base from V and 8 bases from J, with 11 bases between. The CDR3 sequence is 13 residues long. In germline, CDR1 is SGHVS, CDR2 FNYEAQ. The CDR3 spells CASSLGSGREAFF. The CDR3, as DNA: TGTGCCAGCAGCTTAGGGTCCGGGAGAGAAGCTTTCTTT.

This clonotype was seen a few times. This rearrangement joins TRBV3-1 to TRBJ1-2, with D maybe TRBD1 (5 bases). Germline values: CDR1 LGHDT, CDR2 YNNKEL (reference sequence). This CDR3 spans 14 amino acids. The V end lost 1 base, the J end lost 3 bases, and 9 bases lay between the germline ends. The CDR3 sequence is CASSQVRDDYGYTF. The CDR3 coding sequence is TGTGCCAGCAGCCAAGTCCGGGACGACTATGGCTACACCTTC.

CDR3 region: CRGGRSSYNEQFF. DNA for the CDR3: TGCAGGGGCGGGCGGAGCTCCTACAATGAGCAGTTCTTC. V gene TRBV20-1 combines with J gene TRBJ2-1, with TRBD2 as a possible D gene (5 bases). This CDR3 comprises 13 residues. Germline V gives CDR1 DFQATT, CDR2 SNEGSKA (reference sequence).

The V and J genes are TRBV12-3 or TRBV12-4 and TRBJ2-7; no clear D gene. The CDR3 totals 13 residues. Between the trimmed V and J ends, which lost 6 bases and 2 bases, there was a span of 11 bases. The CDR3 DNA is TGTGCCAGCAGCTCAGGATCGCCCTACGAGCAGTACTTC. The encoded protein is CASSSGSPYEQYF.

This clonotype was recorded many times. The V gene is TRBV27, the J gene TRBJ2-7, with D hard to call. Germline V gives CDR1 MNHEY, CDR2 SMNVEV (reference sequence). V was clipped by 2 bases and J by 6 bases, with 11 bases between them. The CDR3 runs 13 residues. The CDR3 sequence: CASSLSLVGEQYF. The CDR3 bases are TGTGCCAGCAGTTTAAGTCTAGTCGGCGAGCAGTACTTC.

V gene TRBV27 combines with J gene TRBJ2-7; D gene unclear. Germline assignment: CDR1 MNHEY and CDR2 SMNVEV (reference sequence). The CDR3 has 14 amino acids. V was trimmed by 0 bases and J by 2 bases, leaving 8 bases between them. CDR3: CASSLSWTTYEQYF. Written as DNA, the CDR3 is TGTGCCAGCAGTTTATCTTGGACCACCTACGAGCAGTACTTC.

In DNA form, the CDR3 reads TGTGCCAGCAGCCTGGAGGGGCTAGCATGGAGCACAGATACGCAGTATTTT. This gives the protein CASSLEGLAWSTDTQYF. The genes are TRBV5-6 and TRBJ2-3; tentatively, D is TRBD2 (6 bases). The germline V and J ends were trimmed by 4 bases and 0 bases, with 18 bases remaining between them. Germline V gene sequence: CDR1 SGHDT, CDR2 YYEEEE. The CDR3 has 17 amino acids.

The chain couples TRBV4-1 to TRBJ2-7; D possibly corresponds to TRBD2 (6 bases). V lost 4 bases and J 2 bases, leaving 21 bases between the germline ends. The V gene's germline CDR1 is MGHRA and CDR2 YSYEKL. This CDR3 is built from 17 residues. The CDR3 reads CASSPGTPPVPPYEQYF. Written as DNA, the CDR3 is TGCGCCAGCAGCCCCGGGACTCCACCGGTACCTCCCTACGAGCAGTACTTC.

The rearrangement uses TRBV12-3 or TRBV12-4 and TRBJ2-3, with D possibly being TRBD1 (8 bases). This CDR3 spans 17 amino acids. V was cut by 4 bases and J by 6 bases, with 23 bases left in between. The CDR3 coding sequence is TGTGCCAGCAGTTCTACCGCGGACAGGGAGGGAAGGGATACGCAGTATTTT. Translation: CASSSTADREGRDTQYF.

The CDR3: CASSQFPRQGGYVGYTF. CDR3 nucleotide sequence: TGTGCCAGCAGTCAATTCCCGCGGCAGGGCGGTTATGTTGGCTACACCTTC. V is TRBV7-8 and J is TRBJ1-2; perhaps TRBD1 as D (5 bases). The CDR3 contains 17 residues. Germline V lookup: CDR1 SGHVS, CDR2 FQNEAQ. V gave up 6 bases and J gave up 7 bases, with 27 bases separating them.

This clonotype was observed a handful of times. The chain recombines TRBV13 with TRBJ2-1, with D hard to call. Germline CDR1 PRHDT, CDR2 FYEKMQ (reference sequence). The V end was cut by 5 bases, the J end by 2 bases, with 13 bases between. This CDR3 has 15 residues. The CDR3 DNA reads TGTGCCAGCAGCGTAACAGTAGACCCCTACAATGAGCAGTTCTTC. Translated, it gives CASSVTVDPYNEQFF.

The count of this clonotype is one. The chain carries TRBV6-1 and TRBJ2-2, with D tentatively TRBD2 (5 bases). V was cut by 1 base and J by 6 bases, with 12 bases left in between. The CDR3 consists of 15 residues. Looked up from germline, CDR1 is MNHNS and CDR2 is SASEGT. As DNA, the CDR3 is TGTGCCAGCAGTGAAGGGGGTAGCGCTTCCGGGGAGCTGTTTTTT. This translates into CASSEGGSASGELFF.